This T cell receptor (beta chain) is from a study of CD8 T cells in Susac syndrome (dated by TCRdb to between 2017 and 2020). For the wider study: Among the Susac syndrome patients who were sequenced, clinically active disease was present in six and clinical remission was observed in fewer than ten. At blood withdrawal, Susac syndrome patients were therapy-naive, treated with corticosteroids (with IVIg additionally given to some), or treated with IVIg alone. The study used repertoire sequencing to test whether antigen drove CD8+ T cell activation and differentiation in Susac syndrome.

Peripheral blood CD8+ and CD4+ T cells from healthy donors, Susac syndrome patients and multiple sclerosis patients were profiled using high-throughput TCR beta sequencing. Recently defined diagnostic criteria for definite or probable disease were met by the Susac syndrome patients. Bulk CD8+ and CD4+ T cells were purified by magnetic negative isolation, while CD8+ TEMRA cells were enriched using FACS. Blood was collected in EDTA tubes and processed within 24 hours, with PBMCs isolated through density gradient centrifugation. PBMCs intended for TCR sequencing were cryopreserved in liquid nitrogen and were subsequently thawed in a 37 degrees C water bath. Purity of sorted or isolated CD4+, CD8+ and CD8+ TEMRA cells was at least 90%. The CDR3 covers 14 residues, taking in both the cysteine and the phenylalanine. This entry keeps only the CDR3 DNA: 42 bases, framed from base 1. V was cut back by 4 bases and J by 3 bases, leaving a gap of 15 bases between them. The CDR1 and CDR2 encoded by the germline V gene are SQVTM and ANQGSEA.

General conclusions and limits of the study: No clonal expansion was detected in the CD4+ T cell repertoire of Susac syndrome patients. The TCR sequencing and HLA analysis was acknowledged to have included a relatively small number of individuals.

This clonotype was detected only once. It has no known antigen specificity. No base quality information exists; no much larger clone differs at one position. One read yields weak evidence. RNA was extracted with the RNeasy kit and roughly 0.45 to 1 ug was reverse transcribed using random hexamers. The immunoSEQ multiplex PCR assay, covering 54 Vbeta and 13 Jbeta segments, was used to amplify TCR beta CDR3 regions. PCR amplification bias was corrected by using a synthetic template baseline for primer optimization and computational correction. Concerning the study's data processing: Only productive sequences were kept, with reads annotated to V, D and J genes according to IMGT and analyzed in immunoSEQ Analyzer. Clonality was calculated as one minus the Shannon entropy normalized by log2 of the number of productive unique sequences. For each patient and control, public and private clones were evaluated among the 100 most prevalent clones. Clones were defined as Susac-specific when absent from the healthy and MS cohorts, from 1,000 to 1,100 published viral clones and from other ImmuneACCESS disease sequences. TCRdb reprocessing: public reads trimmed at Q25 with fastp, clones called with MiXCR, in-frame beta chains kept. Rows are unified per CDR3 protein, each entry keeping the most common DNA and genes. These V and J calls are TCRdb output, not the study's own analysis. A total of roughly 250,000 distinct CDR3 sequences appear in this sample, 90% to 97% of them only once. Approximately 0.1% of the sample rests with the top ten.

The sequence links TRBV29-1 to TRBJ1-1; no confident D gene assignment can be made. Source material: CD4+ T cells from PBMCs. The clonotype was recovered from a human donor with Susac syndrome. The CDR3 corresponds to CSVGWPRKDTEAFF. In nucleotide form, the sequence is TGCAGCGTTGGATGGCCCAGGAAGGACACTGAAGCTTTCTTT.